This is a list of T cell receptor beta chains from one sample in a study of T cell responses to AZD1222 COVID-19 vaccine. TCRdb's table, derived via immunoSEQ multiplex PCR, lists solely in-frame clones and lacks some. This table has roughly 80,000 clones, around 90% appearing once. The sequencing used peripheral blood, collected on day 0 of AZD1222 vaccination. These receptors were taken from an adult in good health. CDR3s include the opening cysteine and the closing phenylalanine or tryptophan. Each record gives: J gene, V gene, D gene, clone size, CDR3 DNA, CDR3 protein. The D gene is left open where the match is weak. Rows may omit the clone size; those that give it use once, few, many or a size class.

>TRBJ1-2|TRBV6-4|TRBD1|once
TGTGCCAGCAGTGAGGGAGTGGGGACAGCCACTAACTATGGCTACACCTTC
CASSEGVGTATNYGYTF
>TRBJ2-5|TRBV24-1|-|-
TGTGCCACCAGTGATGGTTCGGGCAGGGGAGAGACCCAGTACTTC
CATSDGSGRGETQYF
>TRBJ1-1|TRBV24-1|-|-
TGTGCCACCAGTGCGGGGGCCACTGAAGCTTTCTTT
CATSAGATEAFF
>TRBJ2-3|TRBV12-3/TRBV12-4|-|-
TGTGCCAGCAGTGCGGGGAGCACAGATACGCAGTATTTT
CASSAGSTDTQYF
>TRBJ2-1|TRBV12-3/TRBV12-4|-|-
TGTGCCAGCTCCTTGGTGGGCAATGAGCAGTTCTTC
CASSLVGNEQFF
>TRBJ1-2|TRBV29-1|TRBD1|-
TGCAGCGTTGGACAGGGGATTAACTATGGCTACACCTTC
CSVGQGINYGYTF
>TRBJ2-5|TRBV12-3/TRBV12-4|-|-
TGTGCCAGCAGGGGGCTAGCCGAGACCCAGTACTTC
CASRGLAETQYF
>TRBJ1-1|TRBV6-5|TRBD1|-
TGTGCCAGCAGTAGTCGGGACAGCGGGTCCGCTGAAGCTTTCTTT
CASSSRDSGSAEAFF
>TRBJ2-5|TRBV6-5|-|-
TGTGCCAGCAGTTATCAGGATGGGGGGGAGACCCAGTACTTC
CASSYQDGGETQYF
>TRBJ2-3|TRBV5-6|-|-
TGTGCCAGCAGCTTGGGGGGCGGGTTCACAGATACGCAGTATTTT
CASSLGGGFTDTQYF
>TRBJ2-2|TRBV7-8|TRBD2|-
TGTGCCAGCAGCTTAAACCCCCGCGGGAGCACCGGGGAGCTGTTTTTT
CASSLNPRGSTGELFF
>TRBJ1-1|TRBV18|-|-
TGTGCCAGCTCCCCAGGAAGCACTGAAGCTTTCTTT
CASSPGSTEAFF
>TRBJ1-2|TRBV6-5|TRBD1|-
TGTGCCAGCAAAGTCACGGGACAGGGACCTTATGGCTACACCTTC
CASKVTGQGPYGYTF